This T cell receptor beta chain was observed in a study of T cells after yellow fever vaccination. About the research overall: Low-cell-number fractions underwent preparation using SMART-Seq v4 Ultra Low Input.

To note about this clonotype: What it binds is not known.

General study findings and limits: High-abundance clonotypes from the bulk population could contaminate FACS-sorted repertoires.

TCRdb fed the 5' RACE reads into MiXCR, producing one record per CDR3 protein. This sample yields 150,000 to 200,000 distinct CDR3 sequences, of which around 8.5% are seen a single time; approximately 35% belongs to the top ten. This CDR3 has 14 amino acids. The clonotype was recovered from a man younger than 35 who received the YFV17D yellow fever vaccine. The rearrangement joins TRBV21-1 to TRBJ2-1; the table assigns TRBD1, which was not confirmed against the DNA. TRBV21-1 is annotated as a pseudogene. The sample consisted of CD8+ T cells sorted from PBMCs, taken 45 days after the yellow fever booster vaccination. CDR3 in DNA: TGTGCCAGCAGCAAAAAGGTGGCGTCGAATGAGCAGTTCTTC. This codes for CASSKKVASNEQFF.